This T cell receptor (beta chain) is from a study of blood T cell repertoires in COVID-19. Overall study: T cells, B-cell-depleted T cells, or PBMCs supplied cDNA or gDNA.

Enrollees, roughly 18 to 90 years old, lived in 24 US areas. Cohorts were determined from participant-reported clinical history. The authors' processing: Counts of nucleated cells, estimated from reference gene primer amplification, were obtained. Produced via immunoSEQ multiplex PCR; TCRdb's table is partial and in-frame only. D and trimming were read from the DNA, whereas the V and J calls and clone size are those reported in that table. The data contain a few hundred thousand clones, more than 85% of them singletons. The sequenced sample consisted of PBMCs or T cells enriched from blood (not recorded which). This TCR derives from a woman aged 30 to 39 who had recovered from COVID-19.

CDR3 region: CASRKGQATNEKLFF. The CDR3 DNA reads TGTGCCAGTAGGAAGGGGCAAGCAACTAATGAAAAACTGTTTTTT. The V call is TRBV19, the J call TRBJ1-4, with a possible D match to TRBD1 (5 bases). Trimming took 6 bases from V and 0 from J, leaving 11 bases between them. Per the germline V gene, CDR1 is LNHDA and CDR2 is SQIVND (reference sequence). The length of the CDR3 is 15 residues.